A selection of T cell receptor beta chains follows, all from one sample in a study of OX40 agonist ivuxolimab in advanced cancers. The protocol was immunoSEQ multiplex PCR, while the TCRdb copy is restricted to in-frame clones and leaves out a portion. The sample lists about 79,000 clones; roughly four fifths were seen once. The sequences come from CD4+ or CD8+ T cells sorted from blood, collected in a trial of the OX40 agonist ivuxolimab. These receptors were collected from an adult with an advanced solid tumor such as melanoma, head and neck, liver or kidney cancer. The conserved cysteine and the conserved F or W are not part of the CDR3 here. Each record gives: V gene, J gene, CDR3 length, D gene, CDR3 protein. D genes are given only for firm matches.

>TRBV6-6|TRBJ2-1|11|-
ASLAPSYNEQF
>TRBV6-6|TRBJ1-1|10|-
ASSGGEGEAF
>TRBV6-1|TRBJ1-6|13|TRBD1
ASSEVPGQNSPLH
>TRBV5-8|TRBJ2-7|12|-
ASSLWIAASEQY
>TRBV4-3|TRBJ1-1|13|-
ASSQDRPRNTEAF
>TRBV29-1|TRBJ1-4|12|-
SAGGRGINEKLF
>TRBV6-5|TRBJ1-1|9|-
ASSYKTEAF
>TRBV6-5|TRBJ1-1|12|-
ASSFDTANTEAF
>TRBV5-5|TRBJ1-2|13|-
ASSLSRGLLNGYT
>TRBV5-1|TRBJ2-5|12|TRBD2
ASSARLAGETQY
>TRBV28|TRBJ1-4|11|-
ASRRVLNEKLF
>TRBV6-6|TRBJ2-2|13|-
ATRGTLGWTGELF
>TRBV27|TRBJ2-3|11|-
ASSLSYSDTQY
>TRBV4-3|TRBJ2-1|13|-
ASSPTSRAYNEQF
>TRBV10-3|TRBJ2-2|11|-
AISDWVTGELF